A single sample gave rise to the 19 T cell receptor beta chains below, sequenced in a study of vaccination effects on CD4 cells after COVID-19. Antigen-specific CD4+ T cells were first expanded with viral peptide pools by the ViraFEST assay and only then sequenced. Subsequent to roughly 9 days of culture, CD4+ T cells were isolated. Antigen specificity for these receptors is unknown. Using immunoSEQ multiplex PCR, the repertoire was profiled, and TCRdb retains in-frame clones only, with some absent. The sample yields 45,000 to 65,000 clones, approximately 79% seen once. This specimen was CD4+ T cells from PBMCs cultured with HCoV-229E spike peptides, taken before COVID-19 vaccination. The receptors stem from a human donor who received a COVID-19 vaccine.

The CDR3 nucleotides read TGTGCCAGCAGCCCGAAGCCCCTTAGCGGATCCTACAATGAGCAGTTCTTC. Translated, it gives CASSPKPLSGSYNEQFF. The rearrangement links TRBV14 to TRBJ2-1, with D possibly being TRBD2 (6 bases). V lost 4 bases, J lost 1 base, and 17 bases lay in between. Germline loops: CDR1 SGHDN, CDR2 FVKESK. The CDR3 runs 17 residues.

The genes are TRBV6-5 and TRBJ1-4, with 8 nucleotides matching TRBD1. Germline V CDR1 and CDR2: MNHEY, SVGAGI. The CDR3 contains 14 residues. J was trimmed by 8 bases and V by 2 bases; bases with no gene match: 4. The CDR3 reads CASSYGRGREKLFF. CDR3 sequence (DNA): TGTGCCAGCAGTTACGGCAGGGGGCGCGAAAAACTGTTTTTT.

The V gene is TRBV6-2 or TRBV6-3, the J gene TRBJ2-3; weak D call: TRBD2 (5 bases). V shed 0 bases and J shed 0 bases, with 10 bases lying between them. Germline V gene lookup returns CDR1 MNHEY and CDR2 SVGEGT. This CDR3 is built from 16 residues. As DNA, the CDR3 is TGTGCCAGCAGTTACTCGACGAGACTAAGCACAGATACGCAGTATTTT. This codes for CASSYSTRLSTDTQYF.

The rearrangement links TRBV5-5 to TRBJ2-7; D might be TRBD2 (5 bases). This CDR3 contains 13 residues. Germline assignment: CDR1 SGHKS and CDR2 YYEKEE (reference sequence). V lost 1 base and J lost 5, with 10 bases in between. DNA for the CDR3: TGTGCCAGCAGCTTGTCTTACGGGAACGAGCAGTACGTC. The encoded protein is CASSLSYGNEQYV.

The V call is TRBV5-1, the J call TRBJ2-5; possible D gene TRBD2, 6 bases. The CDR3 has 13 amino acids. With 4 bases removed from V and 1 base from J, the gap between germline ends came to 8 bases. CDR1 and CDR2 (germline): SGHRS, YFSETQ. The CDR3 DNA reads TGCGCCAGCAGCAGGGGACTCCAAGAGACCCAGTACTTC. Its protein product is CASSRGLQETQYF.

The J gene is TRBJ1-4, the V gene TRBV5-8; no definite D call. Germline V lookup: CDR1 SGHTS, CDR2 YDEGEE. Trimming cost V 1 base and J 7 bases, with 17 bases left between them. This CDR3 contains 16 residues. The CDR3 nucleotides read TGTGCCAGCAGCTTGATTTTCGTAGGTGTTGGTGAAAAACTGTTTTTT. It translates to CASSLIFVGVGEKLFF.

The DNA for the CDR3 is TGTGCCAGCAGCTTAGGCGACTACGAGCAGTACGTC. It yields the protein CASSLGDYEQYV. The V gene is TRBV5-6, the J gene TRBJ2-7, with D hard to call. The CDR3 is 12 residues long. V lost 2 bases to trimming and J lost 3 bases, with 6 bases between them. Germline CDR1 reads SGHDT; CDR2 reads YYEEEE.

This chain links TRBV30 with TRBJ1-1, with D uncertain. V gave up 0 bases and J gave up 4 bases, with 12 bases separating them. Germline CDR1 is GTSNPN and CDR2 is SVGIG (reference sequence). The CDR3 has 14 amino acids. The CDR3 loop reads CAWSVSVGVTEAFF. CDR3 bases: TGTGCCTGGAGTGTATCCGTAGGAGTCACTGAAGCTTTCTTT. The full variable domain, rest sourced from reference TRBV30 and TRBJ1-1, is SQTIHQWPATLVQPVGSPLSLECTVEGTSNPNLYWYRQAAGRGLQLLFYSVGIGQISSEVPQNLSASRPQDRQFILSSKKLLLSDSGFYLCAWSVSVGVTEAFFGQGTRLTVV.

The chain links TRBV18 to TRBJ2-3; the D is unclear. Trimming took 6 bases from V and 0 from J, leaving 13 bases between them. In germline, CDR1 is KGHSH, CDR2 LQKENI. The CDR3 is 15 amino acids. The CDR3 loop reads CASSSGYPSTDTQYF. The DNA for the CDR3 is TGTGCCAGCTCCTCCGGGTATCCTAGCACAGATACGCAGTATTTT.

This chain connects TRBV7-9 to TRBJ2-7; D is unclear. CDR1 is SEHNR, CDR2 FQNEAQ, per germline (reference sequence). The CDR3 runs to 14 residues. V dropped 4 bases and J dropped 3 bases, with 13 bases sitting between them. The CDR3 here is CASSYGPTNYEQYV. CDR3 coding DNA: TGTGCCAGCAGCTACGGACCGACCAACTACGAGCAGTACGTC.

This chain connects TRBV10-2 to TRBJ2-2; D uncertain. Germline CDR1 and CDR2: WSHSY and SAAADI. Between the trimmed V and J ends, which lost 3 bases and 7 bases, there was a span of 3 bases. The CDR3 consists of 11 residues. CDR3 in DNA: TGCGCCAGCAGTGATAACGGGGAGCTGTTTTTT. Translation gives CASSDNGELFF.

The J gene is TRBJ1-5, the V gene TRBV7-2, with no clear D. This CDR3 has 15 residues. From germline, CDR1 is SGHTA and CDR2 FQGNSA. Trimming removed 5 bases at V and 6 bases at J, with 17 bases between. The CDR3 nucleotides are TGTGCCAGCAGCAATATACAGAGGCTAGTTCAGCCCCAGCATTTT. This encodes CASSNIQRLVQPQHF.

For the CDR3, the DNA is TGTGCCAGCAGCTTTGGACTAGCCAGCTACAATGAGCAGTTCTTC. Protein sequence: CASSFGLASYNEQFF. The chain carries TRBV7-8 and TRBJ2-1, with 8 bases matching TRBD2. CDR1 is SGHVS and CDR2 is FQNEAQ in the germline V gene. The CDR3 spans 15 residues. V gave up 3 bases and J gave up 3 bases; unmatched junction bases: 4.

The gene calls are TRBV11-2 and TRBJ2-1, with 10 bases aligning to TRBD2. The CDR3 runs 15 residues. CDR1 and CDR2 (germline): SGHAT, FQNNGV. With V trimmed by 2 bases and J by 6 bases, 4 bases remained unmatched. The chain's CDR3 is CASSLLAGAPNEQFF. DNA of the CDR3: TGTGCCAGCAGCTTACTAGCGGGGGCCCCCAATGAGCAGTTCTTC.

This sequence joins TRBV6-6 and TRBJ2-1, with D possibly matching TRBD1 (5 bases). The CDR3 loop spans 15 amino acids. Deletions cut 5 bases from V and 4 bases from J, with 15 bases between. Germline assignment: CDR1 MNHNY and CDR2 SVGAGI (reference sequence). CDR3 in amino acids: CASSDRQTNYNEQFF. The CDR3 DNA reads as TGTGCCAGCAGTGACAGACAGACAAATTACAATGAGCAGTTCTTC.

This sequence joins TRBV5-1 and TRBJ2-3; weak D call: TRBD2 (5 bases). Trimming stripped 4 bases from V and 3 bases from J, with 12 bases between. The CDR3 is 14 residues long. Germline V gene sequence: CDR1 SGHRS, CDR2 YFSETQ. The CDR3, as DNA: TGCGCCAGCAGCGCACTAGGTAGTACAGATACGCAGTATTTT. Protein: CASSALGSTDTQYF.

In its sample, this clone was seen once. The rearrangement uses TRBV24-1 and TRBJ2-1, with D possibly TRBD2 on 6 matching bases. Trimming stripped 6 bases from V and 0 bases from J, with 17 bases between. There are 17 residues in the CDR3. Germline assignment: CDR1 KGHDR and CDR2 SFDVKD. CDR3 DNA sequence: TGTGCCACCAGTTCAGTCACGGGAGAGAGCTCCTACAATGAGCAGTTCTTC. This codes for CATSSVTGESSYNEQFF.

This CDR3 is CASSGGQGMGNQPQHF. The CDR3 DNA is TGTGCCAGCAGCGGAGGACAGGGTATGGGCAATCAGCCCCAGCATTTT. This chain uses TRBV7-8 with TRBJ1-5; 8 positions match TRBD1. Per the germline V gene, CDR1 is SGHVS and CDR2 is FQNEAQ. The CDR3 is 16 residues long. J gave up 2 bases and V 5 bases, and 8 bases lay outside the gene matches.

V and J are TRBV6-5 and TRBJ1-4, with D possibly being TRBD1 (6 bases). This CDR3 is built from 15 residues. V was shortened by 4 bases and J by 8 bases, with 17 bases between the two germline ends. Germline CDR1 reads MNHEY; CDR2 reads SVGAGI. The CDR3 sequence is CASSSPRDIEEKLFF. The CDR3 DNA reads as TGTGCCAGCAGTTCCCCCAGGGACATCGAAGAAAAACTGTTTTTT.